This T cell receptor beta chain emerged from a study of identical twins. Broader study findings: Out-of-frame TCR alpha sharing observed in monozygotic twins exceeded model estimates.

Remarks on this clonotype: Its antigen is unknown.

The CDR3 is 14 amino acids. Germline V gene lookup returns CDR1 KGHSH and CDR2 LQKENI. Trimming took off 3 bases at V and 3 bases at J, with 11 bases between the two ends. Unique molecular identifiers were in the cDNA, with template-switch universal primer binding. TCRdb used MiXCR to reprocess the 5' RACE reads, holding one entry per CDR3 protein. This repertoire shows about 690,000 distinct CDR3 sequences, around 6% found once; its top ten account for 1.5% to 2%. The rearrangement links TRBV18 to TRBJ2-5; tentatively, D is TRBD1 or TRBD2 (5 bases each). The sequence was obtained from a man between 18 and 35 years old in good health. Source material: naive T cells sorted from blood. The CDR3 region is CASSPGATEETQYF. CDR3 nucleotide sequence: TGTGCCAGCTCACCCGGGGCTACCGAAGAGACCCAGTACTTC.